Below, 16 T cell receptor beta chains from the same sample are listed, as sequenced in a study of blood T cell repertoires in COVID-19. Here immunoSEQ multiplex PCR was the method, and the copy in TCRdb shows in-frame clones only, minus some. The sample contains 30,000 to 40,000 clones, 75% of which appear only once. The sequenced sample consisted of peripheral blood. The origin of the receptors is an elderly man with active or convalescent COVID-19.

V gene TRBV7-2 combines with J gene TRBJ2-4; D may be TRBD2 (5 bases). CDR1 is SGHTA, CDR2 FQGNSA, per germline. CDR3 length: 14 residues. V was trimmed by 5 bases and J by 8 bases, leaving 16 bases between them. The CDR3 spells CASSPPGSRDIQYF. The DNA for the CDR3 is TGTGCCAGCAGCCCACCGGGGTCACGGGACATTCAGTACTTC.

V and J are TRBV18 and TRBJ1-2, with TRBD1 matching over 8 bases. This CDR3 spans 13 amino acids. CDR1 is KGHSH and CDR2 is LQKENI in the germline V gene. The ends lost 3 bases at V and 4 bases at J; junction bases unmatched: 1. CDR3 sequence: CASSPGQAYGYTF. As DNA, the CDR3 is TGTGCCAGCTCACCGGGACAGGCCTATGGCTACACCTTC.

This clone was detected once. The rearrangement uses TRBV19 and TRBJ2-1; 9 bases align to TRBD2. This CDR3 is 15 amino acids long. Germline V CDR1 and CDR2: LNHDA, SQIVND (reference sequence). V gave up 5 bases and J gave up 10 bases; unmatched junction bases: 12. CDR3 DNA: TGTGCCAGTAGTCAAGACGTAGCGGGAGCACGCGAGCAGTTCTTC. Residues: CASSQDVAGAREQFF.

The rearrangement links TRBV29-1 to TRBJ2-3, with TRBD1 as a possible D gene (6 bases). The CDR3 has 13 amino acids. V dropped 4 bases and J dropped 1 base, with 9 bases sitting between them. CDR1 SQVTM and CDR2 ANQGSEA come from the germline V gene. Here the CDR3 DNA reads TGCAGCGTTGCCTACAGGGGCACAGATACGCAGTATTTT. The encoded protein is CSVAYRGTDTQYF.

The rearrangement uses TRBV6-2 or TRBV6-3 and TRBJ2-1; TRBD1 might be the D (6 bases). This CDR3 has 18 residues. The V gene lost 6 bases and the J gene lost 2 bases, with 23 bases spanning the gap. Germline CDR1 reads MNHEY; CDR2 reads SVGEGT. CDR3 in DNA: TGTGCCAGCAGCCCCATAAGCCGGGCCAGGGGACCCTACAATGAGCAGTTCTTC. Translation gives CASSPISRARGPYNEQFF.

The rearrangement links TRBV5-1 to TRBJ2-7; TRBD2 matches at 7 bases. This CDR3 region has 13 residues. The V and J ends lost 0 bases and 6 bases, in that order; junction bases with no gene match: 3. In germline, CDR1 is SGHRS, CDR2 YFSETQ. As DNA, the CDR3 is TGCGCCAGCAGCTTGGACCCGGGAGGCGAGCAGTACTTC. Translated: CASSLDPGGEQYF. The variable domain in full, completed from reference TRBV5-1 and TRBJ2-7, reads KAGVTQTPRYLIKTRGQQVTLSCSPISGHRSVSWYQQTPGQGLQFLFEYFSETQRNKGNFPGRFSGRQFSNSRSEMNVSTLELGDSALYLCASSLDPGGEQYFGPGTRLTVT.

The chain joins TRBV6-5 to TRBJ2-7, with 9 bases that match TRBD1. Germline V gene sequence: CDR1 MNHEY, CDR2 SVGAGI. V lost 5 bases, J lost 4 bases, and 9 bases stayed unmatched. The CDR3 extends over 15 amino acids. The CDR3 DNA reads TGTGCCAGCAGTAAATCGGGACAGGGCGAATACGAGCAGTACTTC. Protein product: CASSKSGQGEYEQYF.

This clone came up a few times. The gene calls are TRBV19 and TRBJ2-1, with TRBD2 matching 9 bases. V lost 3 bases and J lost 0; bases outside the gene matches: 0. The V gene's germline CDR1 is LNHDA and CDR2 SQIVND (reference sequence). The CDR3 loop spans 15 amino acids. The CDR3 loop reads CASSISGSSYNEQFF. CDR3 bases: TGTGCCAGTAGTATTAGCGGGAGCTCCTACAATGAGCAGTTCTTC.

This sequence joins TRBV21-1 and TRBJ1-5. TRBV21-1 is reported as a pseudogene. CDR3 size: 16 residues. The CDR3 DNA follows: TGTGCCAGCTGTGAGGCAGTAACTCGTAGCAATCAGCCCCAGCATTTT. Protein product: CASCEAVTRSNQPQHF.

The genes are TRBV15 and TRBJ2-3; 7 bases agree with TRBD2. The CDR3 loop spans 14 amino acids. Trimming cost V 9 bases and J 1 base; bases outside gene matches: 7. Germline V lookup: CDR1 LNHNV, CDR2 YYDKDF (reference sequence). CDR3 in DNA: TGTGCCACGAGAATAGCGGGCGGCACAGATACGCAGTATTTT. Protein sequence: CATRIAGGTDTQYF.

This chain uses TRBV27 with TRBJ1-5; maybe TRBD1 (5 bases). Germline V gene sequence: CDR1 MNHEY, CDR2 SMNVEV (reference sequence). Trimming stripped 5 bases from V and 1 base from J, with 9 bases between. This CDR3 contains 14 residues. CDR3 region: CASSPRQSNQPQHF. DNA for the CDR3: TGTGCCAGCAGTCCCCGACAGAGCAATCAGCCCCAGCATTTT.

J is TRBJ2-7 and V is TRBV18, with 15 nucleotides matching TRBD2. Germline CDR1 and CDR2: KGHSH and LQKENI. This CDR3 comprises 15 residues. The trim removed 4 bases at V and 7 bases at J, leaving 5 bases unmatched. In DNA, the CDR3 is TGTGCCAGCTCACGGGGACTAGCGGGAGGTGTGGAGCAGTACTTC. The encoded protein is CASSRGLAGGVEQYF.

The chain couples TRBV7-9 to TRBJ2-3, with a weak D call TRBD2 (6 bases). Germline CDR1 SEHNR, CDR2 FQNEAQ (reference sequence). CDR3 length: 13 amino acids. V lost 8 bases and J lost 0, with 9 bases in between. CDR3 bases: TGTGCCAGCGGGACTTATAGCACAGATACGCAGTATTTT. It specifies CASGTYSTDTQYF.

Here the CDR3 reads CASSLWDRTLFGYTF. The CDR3 DNA sequence: TGTGCCAGCAGTTTATGGGACAGAACCCTCTTTGGCTACACCTTC. This chain uses TRBV28 with TRBJ1-2; perhaps TRBD1 as D (6 bases). V lost 0 bases, J lost 7 bases, and 15 bases lay in between. Germline V lookup: CDR1 MDHEN, CDR2 SYDVKM. CDR3 length: 15 residues.

The rearrangement links TRBV25-1 to TRBJ1-1, with a tentative D call TRBD1 (5 bases). The CDR3 covers 14 residues. V was pared by 3 bases and J by 3 bases, with 11 bases between. Germline V CDR1 and CDR2: MGHDK, SYGVNS. The CDR3 region is CASSDGGTDTEAFF. The CDR3 DNA reads TGTGCCAGCAGTGACGGGGGAACGGACACTGAAGCTTTCTTT.

This clone was counted a single time. The chain couples TRBV18 to TRBJ1-6, with TRBD1 as a possible D gene (6 bases). CDR3 length: 15 amino acids. Germline CDR1 is KGHSH and CDR2 is LQKENI. V was cut by 4 bases and J by 10 bases, with 17 bases left in between. The CDR3 here is CASSLQQGRQSPLHF. As DNA, the CDR3 is TGTGCCAGCTCACTCCAGCAGGGGAGACAGTCACCCCTCCACTTT. Filled out from reference TRBV18 and TRBJ1-6, the complete variable domain reads NAGVMQNPRHLVRRRGQEARLRCSPMKGHSHVYWYRQLPEEGLKFMVYLQKENIIDESGMPKERFSAEFPKEGPSILRIQQVVRGDSAAYFCASSLQQGRQSPLHFGNGTRLTVT.